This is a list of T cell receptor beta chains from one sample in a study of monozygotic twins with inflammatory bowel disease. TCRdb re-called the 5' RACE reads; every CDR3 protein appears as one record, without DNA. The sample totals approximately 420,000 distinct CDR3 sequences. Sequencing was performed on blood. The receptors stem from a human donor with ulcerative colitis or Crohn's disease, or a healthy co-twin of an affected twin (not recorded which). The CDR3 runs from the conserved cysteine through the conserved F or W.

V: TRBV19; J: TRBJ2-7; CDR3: CASKGQANYEQYF
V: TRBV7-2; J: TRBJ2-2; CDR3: CASSLSGSDTGELFF
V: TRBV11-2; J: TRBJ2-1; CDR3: CASSLLAGQDEQFF
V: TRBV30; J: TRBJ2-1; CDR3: CAWGRAGGPYEQFF
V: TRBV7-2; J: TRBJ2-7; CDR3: CASSLVGQGYEQYF
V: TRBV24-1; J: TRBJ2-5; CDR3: CATSTGEETQYF
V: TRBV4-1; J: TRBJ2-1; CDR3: CASSQDLELALPEQFF
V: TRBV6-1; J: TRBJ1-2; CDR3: CASTPANYGYTF
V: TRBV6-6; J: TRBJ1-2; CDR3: CASSYPGQGDGYTF
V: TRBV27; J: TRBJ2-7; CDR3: CASSFMSGTSLNEQYF
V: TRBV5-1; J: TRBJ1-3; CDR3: CASSLFDGNTIYF
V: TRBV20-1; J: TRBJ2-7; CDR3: CSARTGMLGYEQYF
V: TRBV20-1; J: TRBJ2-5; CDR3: CSARAGGETQYF
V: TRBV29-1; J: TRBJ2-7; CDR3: CSVEFVKGYEQYF
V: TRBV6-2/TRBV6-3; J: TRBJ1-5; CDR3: CASSRPGPTVNQPQHF
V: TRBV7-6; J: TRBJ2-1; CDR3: CASSFLEPGSSSYNEQFF
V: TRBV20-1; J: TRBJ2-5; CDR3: CSARWSQETQYF
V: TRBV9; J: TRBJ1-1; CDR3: CASSPLGRVNTEAFF
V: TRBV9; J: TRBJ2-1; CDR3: CASSFLGDGGANEQFF
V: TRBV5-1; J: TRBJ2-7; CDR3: CASAGGGSYEQYF
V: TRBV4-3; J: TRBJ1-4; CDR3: CASSQVTGGSEKLFF
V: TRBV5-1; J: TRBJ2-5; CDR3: CASSAGQGKETQYF
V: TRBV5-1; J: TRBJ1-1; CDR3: CASRPRPLPNTEAFF
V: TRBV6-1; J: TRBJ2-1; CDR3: CASRRTSGGALMFEQFF
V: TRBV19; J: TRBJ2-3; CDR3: CASSLLAEITDTQYF
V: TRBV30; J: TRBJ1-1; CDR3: CAWNRGESTEAFF
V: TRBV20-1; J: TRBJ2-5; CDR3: CSAGSGPQETQYF
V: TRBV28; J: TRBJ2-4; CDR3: CASRGQGLDIQYF
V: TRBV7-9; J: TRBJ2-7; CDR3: CASSPGQSFTYEQYF
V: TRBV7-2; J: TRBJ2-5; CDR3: CASSLALTGAETQYF
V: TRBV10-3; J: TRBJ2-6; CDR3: CAIRTGLRSGANVLTF
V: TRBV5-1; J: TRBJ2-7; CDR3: CASSSAPGGYEQYF
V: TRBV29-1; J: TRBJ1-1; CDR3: CSAAQGLVTEAFF
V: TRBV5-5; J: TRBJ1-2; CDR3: CASSLIGVFQGHGYGYTF
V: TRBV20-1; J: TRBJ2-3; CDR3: CSAREGYTDTQYF
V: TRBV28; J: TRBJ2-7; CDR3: CASSRKAYEQYF
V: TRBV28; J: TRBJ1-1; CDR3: CASREVNTEAFF
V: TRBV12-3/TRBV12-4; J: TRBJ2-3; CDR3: CASRGLAAITDTQYF
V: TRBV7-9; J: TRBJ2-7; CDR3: CASSLLGSYEQYF
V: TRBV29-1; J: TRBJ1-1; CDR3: CSVTAGQLNTEAFF
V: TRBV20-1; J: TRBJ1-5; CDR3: CSALSGGQGWKPQHF
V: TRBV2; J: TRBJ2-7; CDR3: CASSSQARYEQYF